The 24 T cell receptor beta chains below come from one sample, sequenced in a study of blood T cell repertoires in COVID-19. Repertoires were generated with immunoSEQ multiplex PCR, while TCRdb's copy carries only in-frame clones and drops some. The sample holds about 87,000 clones, approximately 88% seen once. Sequences were obtained from peripheral blood. These receptors were obtained from an older man with acute or convalescent COVID-19.

This chain connects TRBV5-8 to TRBJ1-2, with TRBD1 matching over 8 bases. CDR3 length: 16 residues. V shed 0 bases and J 7 bases; nucleotides not matched to a gene: 11. Germline V gene lookup returns CDR1 SGHTS and CDR2 YDEGEE. The CDR3 DNA follows: TGTGCCAGCAGCTTGGTTTCAGGGGGCAGGGAGGTTGGCTACACCTTC. This sequence encodes CASSLVSGGREVGYTF.

The CDR3, as DNA: TGCGCCAGCAGTGAGTACAGCTACGAGCAGTACTTC. Its translation is CASSEYSYEQYF. The chain couples TRBV10-2 to TRBJ2-7; unclear D gene. V lost 1 base, J lost 3 bases, and 4 bases lay in between. CDR1 WSHSY and CDR2 SAAADI come from the germline V gene. The CDR3 extends over 12 amino acids.

This chain connects TRBV9 to TRBJ2-1, with D tentatively TRBD2 (5 bases). The CDR3 extends over 13 amino acids. The germline V gene has CDR1 SGDLS and CDR2 YYNGEE. V lost 6 bases and J 10 bases, leaving 17 bases between the germline ends. The CDR3 DNA is TGTGCCAGCACCAGAACGAGGGTTGGAGAGCAGTTCTTC. This codes for CASTRTRVGEQFF.

The chain joins TRBV11-2 to TRBJ2-1; D is perhaps TRBD2 (6 bases). The CDR3 sequence is 15 residues long. Germline CDR1 SGHAT, CDR2 FQNNGV. V was cut by 3 bases and J by 5 bases, with 14 bases left in between. For the CDR3, the DNA is TGTGCCAGCAGCTTTACGGGGAGGATGGACAATGAGCAGTTCTTC. This translates into CASSFTGRMDNEQFF.

CDR3: CASSPGQGASTDTQYF. The CDR3 region has the DNA TGTGCCAGCAGCCCCGGACAGGGGGCTAGCACAGATACGCAGTATTTT. The V call is TRBV5-5, the J call TRBJ2-3, with TRBD1 matching over 11 bases. Germline V lookup: CDR1 SGHKS, CDR2 YYEKEE (reference sequence). The CDR3 covers 16 residues. J lost 0 bases, V lost 4 bases, and 4 bases had no gene match.

The chain has TRBV2 and TRBJ2-7; 7 bases line up with TRBD1. J lost 2 bases, V lost 6 bases, and 7 bases had no gene match. From germline, CDR1 is SNHLY and CDR2 FYNNEI. CDR3 length equals 14 residues. For the CDR3, the DNA is TGTGCCAGCAGAATACAGGGGCCTACCTACGAGCAGTACTTC. This codes for CASRIQGPTYEQYF. The entire variable domain, with the rest obtained from reference TRBV2 and TRBJ2-7, is as follows: EPEVTQTPSHQVTQMGQEVILRCVPISNHLYFYWYRQILGQKVEFLVSFYNNEISEKSEIFDDQFSVERPDGSNFTLKIRSTKLEDSAMYFCASRIQGPTYEQYFGPGTRLTVT.

The J gene is TRBJ2-5, the V gene TRBV7-2; TRBD2 is a possible D gene (6 bases). Germline V lookup: CDR1 SGHTA, CDR2 FQGNSA. Trimming took off 1 base at V and 4 bases at J, with 7 bases between the two ends. There are 13 residues in the CDR3. The CDR3 spells CASSLGRAETQYF. In DNA, the CDR3 is TGTGCCAGCAGCTTAGGGAGGGCAGAGACCCAGTACTTC.

The rearrangement joins TRBV19 to TRBJ1-5; 8 bases fit TRBD1. The V gene's germline CDR1 is LNHDA and CDR2 SQIVND (reference sequence). This CDR3 comprises 13 residues. The V gene end was trimmed by 9 bases and the J gene end by 5 bases; junction bases not matched to a gene: 6. The CDR3 bases are TGTGCCAGAACCCAGGGGGCATATCAGCCCCAGCATTTT. Its protein product is CARTQGAYQPQHF.

J is TRBJ1-1 and V is TRBV11-3, with no clear D. Per germline, CDR1 SGHNT and CDR2 YENEEA. CDR3 length equals 15 residues. Trimming shortened V by 0 bases and J by 3 bases, and 11 bases separated the two germline ends. CDR3 nucleotide sequence: TGTGCCAGCAGCTTAGATTGGAGGTTGCACACTGAAGCTTTCTTT. It codes for CASSLDWRLHTEAFF.

This chain uses TRBV10-1 with TRBJ1-3, with 8 nucleotides matching TRBD1. V lost 9 bases to trimming and J lost 5 bases; unmatched junction nucleotides: 3. Germline values: CDR1 WNHNN, CDR2 SYGVQD (reference sequence). The CDR3 consists of 12 residues. CDR3 in amino acids: CARDRVRNTIYF. In DNA, the CDR3 is TGCGCCAGGGACAGGGTCAGAAACACCATATATTTT.

The V call is TRBV5-5, the J call TRBJ2-1; 7 nucleotides line up with TRBD1. The CDR3 covers 15 residues. Germline lookup yields CDR1 SGHKS and CDR2 YYEKEE (reference sequence). With 4 bases clipped from V and 7 bases from J, the junction kept 11 bases outside the gene matches. The DNA for the CDR3 is TGTGCCAGCAGCCCGGGACAGTCCCTGGGGAATGAGCAGTTCTTC. Its protein is CASSPGQSLGNEQFF.

The chain employs TRBV12-5 and TRBJ1-4; maybe TRBD1 (5 bases). The CDR3 is 16 amino acids. V was shortened by 0 bases and J by 8 bases, with 16 bases between the two germline ends. Germline-derived CDR1 and CDR2 are LGHNT and FRNRAP. The CDR3 DNA reads as TGTGCTAGTGGTTTGGTACGAGGAACAGGTGGCGAAAAACTGTTTTTT. Translating gives CASGLVRGTGGEKLFF.

J is TRBJ2-5 and V is TRBV18; 8 nucleotides agree with TRBD1. Germline V gene lookup returns CDR1 KGHSH and CDR2 LQKENI. Unmatched junction bases numbered 8, after V lost 3 bases and J lost 5 bases. The CDR3 contains 15 residues. The CDR3 here is CASSPGAGGWETQYF. CDR3 nucleotides: TGTGCCAGCTCACCTGGTGCAGGGGGCTGGGAGACCCAGTACTTC. Full variable domain (rest looked up from reference TRBV18 and TRBJ2-5): NAGVMQNPRHLVRRRGQEARLRCSPMKGHSHVYWYRQLPEEGLKFMVYLQKENIIDESGMPKERFSAEFPKEGPSILRIQQVVRGDSAAYFCASSPGAGGWETQYFGPGTRLLVL.

The rearrangement uses TRBV7-8 and TRBJ1-2, with D perhaps matching TRBD1 (5 bases). The CDR3 has 18 residues. From germline, CDR1 is SGHVS and CDR2 FQNEAQ. Trimming stripped 1 base from V and 4 bases from J, with 22 bases between. The chain's CDR3 is CASSLVRLLVGTGYGYTF. CDR3 DNA: TGTGCCAGCAGCTTAGTTCGGTTGCTGGTAGGGACTGGCTATGGCTACACCTTC.

J is TRBJ1-2 and V is TRBV3-1 (or the pseudogene TRBV3-2); D possibly corresponds to TRBD1 (5 bases). CDR3 length: 15 residues. The V end was cut by 0 bases, the J end by 8 bases, with 16 bases between. CDR1 is LGHDT, CDR2 YNNKEL, per germline (reference sequence). The CDR3 protein is CASSQEAAGTAGYTF. In DNA, the CDR3 is TGTGCCAGCAGCCAAGAGGCGGCCGGGACTGCAGGCTACACCTTC.

The chain has TRBV28 and TRBJ1-5; D is ambiguous. This CDR3 is 12 amino acids long. Trimming took 2 bases from V and 7 from J, leaving 6 bases between them. Germline values: CDR1 MDHEN, CDR2 SYDVKM. The CDR3 DNA sequence: TGTGCCAGCAGTTTAAACAGCCAGCCCCAGCATTTT. Amino acids: CASSLNSQPQHF.

The V gene is TRBV28, the J gene TRBJ2-7; a possible D gene is TRBD2 (6 bases). CDR3 size: 14 residues. Trimming left V 7 bases short and J 2 bases short, with 15 bases between. The germline V gene encodes CDR1 MDHEN and CDR2 SYDVKM. CDR3 in amino acids: CASTPEGFPYEQYF. The DNA for the CDR3 is TGTGCCAGCACCCCGGAGGGGTTCCCCTACGAGCAGTACTTC.

The chain has TRBV30 and TRBJ1-5; possible D gene TRBD1, 6 bases. Germline V gene data show CDR1 as GTSNPN and CDR2 as SVGIG (reference sequence). This CDR3 is built from 15 residues. Trimming left V 2 bases short and J 6 bases short, with 17 bases between. CDR3 bases: TGTGCCTGGAGTCAGGGCGGGGGGCCTCTTCAGCCCCAGCATTTT. It encodes CAWSQGGGPLQPQHF.

This rearrangement joins TRBV29-1 to TRBJ2-5, with 11 bases lining up with TRBD2. The length of the CDR3 is 13 residues. V trimming: 6 bases; J trimming: 3 bases; junction bases outside the gene matches: 3. Germline V gives CDR1 SQVTM, CDR2 ANQGSEA. The CDR3 bases are TGCAGCGTGGCGACTAGCGGGGAAGAGACCCAGTACTTC. Its translation is CSVATSGEETQYF.

The chain couples TRBV6-4 to TRBJ1-1; the D gene is possibly TRBD1 (5 bases). Per the germline V gene, CDR1 is MRHNA and CDR2 is SNTAGT. Trimming took off 9 bases at V and 1 base at J, with 18 bases between the two ends. The CDR3 contains 15 residues. The CDR3 sequence is CASKREGRENTEAFF. The CDR3 DNA reads as TGTGCCAGTAAACGGGAGGGACGGGAGAACACTGAAGCTTTCTTT.

The chain couples TRBV6-2 or TRBV6-3 to TRBJ2-7; perhaps TRBD2 as D (6 bases). The germline V and J ends were trimmed by 6 bases and 9 bases, with 12 bases remaining between them. The CDR3 length is 11 residues. Germline loops: CDR1 MNHEY, CDR2 SVGEGT. As DNA, the CDR3 is TGTGCCAGCAGCGGTAACGGGGGGCAGTACTTC. Its protein product is CASSGNGGQYF.

This clone was seen a single time. CDR3 coding DNA: TGTGCCAGCTCAGGGAGCAATCAGCCCCAGCATTTT. This codes for CASSGSNQPQHF. The J gene is TRBJ1-5, the V gene TRBV24-1; possibly TRBD1 for D (5 bases). CDR1 is KGHDR and CDR2 is SFDVKD in the germline V gene. The CDR3 totals 12 residues. The V end was cut by 11 bases, the J end by 1 base, with 8 bases between.

This clone has only a few counts. The chain carries TRBV7-3 and TRBJ2-1; tentative D call: TRBD1 (6 bases). CDR3 length equals 12 residues. CDR1 and CDR2 from the germline V gene are SGHTA and FQGTGA. V was pared by 1 base and J by 9 bases, with 7 bases between. CDR3 in amino acids: CASSLMGAEQFF. The CDR3 nucleotides read TGTGCCAGCAGCTTAATGGGGGCTGAGCAGTTCTTC.

The rearrangement links TRBV6-1 to TRBJ1-5, with D tentatively TRBD1 (6 bases). The CDR3 spans 16 residues. Germline CDR1 MNHNS, CDR2 SASEGT. Trimming cost V 3 bases and J 2 bases, with 14 bases left between them. CDR3 nucleotide sequence: TGTGCCAGCAGTGACCGAGGGAAGGGGGGCAATCAGCCCCAGCATTTT. It translates to CASSDRGKGGNQPQHF.